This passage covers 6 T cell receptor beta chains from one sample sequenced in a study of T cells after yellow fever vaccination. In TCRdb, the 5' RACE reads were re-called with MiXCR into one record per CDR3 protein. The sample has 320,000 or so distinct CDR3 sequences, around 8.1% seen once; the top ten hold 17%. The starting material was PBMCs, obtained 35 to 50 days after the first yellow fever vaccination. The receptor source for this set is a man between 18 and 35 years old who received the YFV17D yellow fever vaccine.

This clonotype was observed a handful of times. In DNA, the CDR3 is TGTGCCACTACTCCGGGACAGAGCCCAGCTTACTATGGCTACACCTTC. Amino acid sequence: CATTPGQSPAYYGYTF. The chain recombines TRBV19 with TRBJ1-2; 7 bases map to TRBD1. The CDR3 spans 16 residues. Germline CDR1 reads LNHDA; CDR2 reads SQIVND (reference sequence). V lost 10 bases, J lost 3 bases, and 17 bases stayed unmatched.

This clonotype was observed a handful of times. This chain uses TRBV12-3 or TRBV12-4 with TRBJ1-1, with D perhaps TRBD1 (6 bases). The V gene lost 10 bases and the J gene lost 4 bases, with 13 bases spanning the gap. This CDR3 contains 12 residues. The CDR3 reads CATRGDGTEAFF. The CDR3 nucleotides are TGTGCCACCAGGGGTGACGGCACTGAAGCTTTCTTT.

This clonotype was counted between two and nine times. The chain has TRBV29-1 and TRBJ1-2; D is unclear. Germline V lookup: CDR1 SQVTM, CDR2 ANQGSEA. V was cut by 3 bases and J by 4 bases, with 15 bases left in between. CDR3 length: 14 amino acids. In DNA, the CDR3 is TGCAGCGTTGACCCCGGGGAAGCGATCTATGGCTACACCTTC. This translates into CSVDPGEAIYGYTF.

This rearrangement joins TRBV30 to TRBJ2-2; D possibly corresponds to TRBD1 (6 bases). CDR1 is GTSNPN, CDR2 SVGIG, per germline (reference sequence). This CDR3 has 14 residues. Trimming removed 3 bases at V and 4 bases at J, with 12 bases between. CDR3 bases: TGTGCCTGGAGCCCAGGGGCCGGCACCGGGGAGCTGTTTTTT. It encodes CAWSPGAGTGELFF.

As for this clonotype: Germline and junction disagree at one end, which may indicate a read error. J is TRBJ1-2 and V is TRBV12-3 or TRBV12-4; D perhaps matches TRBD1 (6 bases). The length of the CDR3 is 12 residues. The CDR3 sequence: CASSLAGQRTDF. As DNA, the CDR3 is TGTGCCAGCAGTTTGGCTGGACAGAGGACCGATTTC.

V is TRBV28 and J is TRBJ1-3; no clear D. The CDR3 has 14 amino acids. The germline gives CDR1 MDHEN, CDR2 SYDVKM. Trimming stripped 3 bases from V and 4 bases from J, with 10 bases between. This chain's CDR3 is CASSFGVAGNTIYF. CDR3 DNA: TGTGCCAGCAGTTTCGGGGTGGCAGGAAACACCATATATTTT.